These 25 T cell receptor beta chains came from one sample sequenced in a study of identical twins' blood T cells (dated by TCRdb to 2013 to 2014). Libraries were built with 5' RACE. The data were produced on an Illumina Genome Analyzer IIx. The public reads were reanalyzed by TCRdb: fastp trimming at Q25, MiXCR alignment, in-frame beta chains only. CDR3 protein sequences are deduplicated, and each keeps its most common genes and DNA. This sample gives hundreds of thousands of distinct CDR3 sequences in total; roughly 31% of them show up just once. Together, the top ten hold roughly 5.5% of the sample. The sample consisted of PBMCs. The receptor set was obtained from a woman between 18 and 50 years old in good health.

The chain has TRBV5-1 and TRBJ2-3, with no clear D. V was pared by 5 bases and J by 0 bases, with 13 bases between. From germline, CDR1 is SGHRS and CDR2 YFSETQ. The CDR3 is made up of 15 amino acids. The CDR3 protein is CASRLPKTSTDTQYF. The CDR3 bases are TGCGCCAGCAGATTACCCAAGACTAGCACAGATACGCAGTATTTT.

This clonotype showed up just a few times. The V and J genes are TRBV10-3 and TRBJ1-1, with 8 bases that match TRBD1. This CDR3 is 16 amino acids long. Germline CDR1 ENHRY, CDR2 SYGVKD. The ends lost 6 bases at V and 3 bases at J; junction bases unmatched: 12. The CDR3 bases are TGTGCCATCAGCCGGACAGGGTTTTCGAGGCACACTGAAGCTTTCTTT. Protein sequence: CAISRTGFSRHTEAFF.

This clonotype was recorded at least ten times. The chain carries TRBV5-1 and TRBJ1-2; no clear D gene. Germline CDR1 SGHRS, CDR2 YFSETQ. The length of the CDR3 is 15 residues. The V end was cut by 2 bases, the J end by 6 bases, with 17 bases between. This CDR3 reads CASSFNRQGVDGYTF. In DNA form, the CDR3 reads TGCGCCAGCAGCTTCAATCGACAAGGAGTGGATGGCTACACCTTC.

There are many counts of this clonotype. The rearrangement links TRBV29-1 to TRBJ2-7; no reliable D call. V dropped 4 bases and J dropped 1 base, with 8 bases sitting between them. The CDR3 is 12 residues long. The V gene's germline CDR1 is SQVTM and CDR2 ANQGSEA. The CDR3 DNA follows: TGCAGCGTTGCGGCCCGATCCTACGAGCAGTACTTC. Amino acids: CSVAARSYEQYF.

This clonotype was recorded at least ten times. CDR3 DNA sequence: TGTGCCAGCAGTTACTCAGTACGGGAGCGCAACGAGCAGTACTTC. Translation: CASSYSVRERNEQYF. J is TRBJ2-7 and V is TRBV6-5; D might be TRBD2 (6 bases). CDR1 is MNHEY, CDR2 SVGAGI, per germline. Trimming shortened V by 0 bases and J by 5 bases, and 14 bases separated the two germline ends. CDR3 length: 15 residues.

The table lists this clonotype with a few counts. The V and J genes are TRBV6-5 and TRBJ1-5; D remains ambiguous. The CDR3 runs to 12 residues. Germline values: CDR1 MNHEY, CDR2 SVGAGI. The ends were cut back, 8 bases at V and 2 bases at J, with 7 bases in the middle. As DNA, the CDR3 is TGTGCCAGCCGCGAGGGCAATCAGCCCCAGCATTTT. Translated: CASREGNQPQHF.

To note about this clonotype: A much larger clone lies a single base off, so this may be a read error. The gene calls are TRBV6-5 and TRBJ1-1, with D possibly being TRBD1 (6 bases). V gave up 0 bases and J gave up 5 bases, with 10 bases separating them. CDR1 MNHEY and CDR2 SVGAGI come from the germline V gene. This CDR3 contains 14 residues. Here the CDR3 DNA reads TGTGCCAGCAGTTACTCAACAGGGAAAACTGAAGCTTTCTTT. It encodes CASSYSTGKTEAFF.

The V gene is TRBV20-1, the J gene TRBJ1-5; D not resolved. Trimming stripped 3 bases from V and 3 bases from J, with 9 bases between. The CDR3 extends over 13 amino acids. CDR1 is DFQATT, CDR2 SNEGSKA, per germline (reference sequence). CDR3 in amino acids: CSARSGINQPQHF. DNA of the CDR3: TGCAGTGCTAGGAGTGGGATCAATCAGCCCCAGCATTTT.

Points on this clonotype: One base away lies a much larger clone, so this may be a sequencing read error. The chain employs TRBV12-3 or TRBV12-4 and TRBJ1-2; D ambiguous. The CDR3 is 12 amino acids. Between the trimmed V and J ends, which lost 5 bases and 5 bases, there was a span of 9 bases. CDR3 residues: CASSPSAYGYTF. The CDR3 DNA sequence: TGTGCCAGCAGTCCCTCAGCTTATGGCTACACCTTC.

This clonotype was picked up many times. The gene calls are TRBV10-2 and TRBJ1-5; TRBD1 is a possible D gene (5 bases). The V and J ends lost 2 bases and 0 bases respectively, with 8 bases between them. Germline CDR1 and CDR2: WSHSY and SAAADI. The CDR3 has 15 residues. The CDR3 spells CASSEDSYSNQPQHF. The CDR3 bases are TGCGCCAGCAGTGAGGACAGCTATAGCAATCAGCCCCAGCATTTT.

This clonotype turned up a few times. The chain combines TRBV11-2 with TRBJ2-6; D may be TRBD1 (6 bases). The CDR3 sequence is 15 residues long. The germline V gene has CDR1 SGHAT and CDR2 FQNNGV. Trimming shortened V by 3 bases and J by 4 bases, and 10 bases separated the two germline ends. CDR3 loop: CASSFTGMGANVLTF. CDR3 bases: TGTGCCAGCAGCTTCACAGGGATGGGGGCCAACGTCCTGACTTTC.

This clonotype was seen a handful of times. The chain employs TRBV6-6 and TRBJ2-1; 9 positions agree with TRBD2. The germline V gene has CDR1 MNHNY and CDR2 SVGAGI (reference sequence). The CDR3 length is 14 residues. Trimming at V came to 2 bases and at J to 9 bases, leaving 5 bases not matched to a gene. This CDR3 is CASSYNLAGSEQFF. CDR3 nucleotide sequence: TGTGCCAGCAGTTACAATCTAGCGGGGAGTGAGCAGTTCTTC.

V is TRBV9 and J is TRBJ1-3; TRBD1 aligns across 7 bases. This CDR3 comprises 14 residues. Per germline, CDR1 SGDLS and CDR2 YYNGEE. The V gene end was trimmed by 5 bases and the J gene end by 8 bases; junction bases not matched to a gene: 10. Here the CDR3 reads CASSWDSPTDTIYF. CDR3 sequence (DNA): TGTGCCAGCAGTTGGGACAGCCCTACAGACACCATATATTTT.

The chain's CDR3 is CASSRFILSGDTQYF. DNA of the CDR3: TGTGCCAGCAGCCGATTTATCCTTTCCGGGGATACGCAGTATTTT. The genes are TRBV3-1 and TRBJ2-3; D is undetermined. CDR1 and CDR2 from the germline V gene are LGHDT and YNNKEL (reference sequence). The CDR3 runs to 15 residues. V lost 4 bases and J lost 6, with 17 bases in between.

The genes are TRBV5-6 and TRBJ2-2, with D perhaps TRBD2 (6 bases). The length of the CDR3 is 14 residues. Germline CDR1 SGHDT, CDR2 YYEEEE. The V end was cut by 4 bases, the J end by 7 bases, with 14 bases between. CDR3 DNA: TGTGCCAGCAGCCTGGGACTTCCTGTCGGGGAGCTGTTTTTT. It yields the protein CASSLGLPVGELFF.

This clonotype was recorded at least ten times. The chain is built from TRBV6-2 or TRBV6-3 and TRBJ1-5, with D possibly TRBD1 on 6 matching bases. Per the germline V gene, CDR1 is MNHEY and CDR2 is SVGEGT. The length of the CDR3 is 11 residues. Trimming left V 0 bases short and J 15 bases short, with 9 bases between. The CDR3 DNA follows: TGTGCCAGCAGTTACTCGGGGACACTGCATTTT. Its translation is CASSYSGTLHF.

The chain combines TRBV14 with TRBJ1-2; D unresolved. Germline V CDR1 and CDR2: SGHDN, FVKESK. The CDR3 runs to 12 residues. Trimming took 4 bases from V and 7 from J, leaving 10 bases between them. The CDR3 nucleotides read TGTGCCAGCAGCCGAATAAGTACTGGCTACACCTTC. It translates to CASSRISTGYTF.

This clonotype showed up many times. The chain employs TRBV6-5 and TRBJ1-1; D unresolved. The CDR3 has 13 residues. The ends were cut back, 8 bases at V and 4 bases at J, with 14 bases in the middle. CDR1 MNHEY and CDR2 SVGAGI come from the germline V gene. CDR3 DNA: TGTGCCAGCTACGCGGGCCCGGGCACTGAAGCTTTCTTT. Translation: CASYAGPGTEAFF.

This clonotype was detected only a few times. The genes are TRBV7-2 and TRBJ1-1, with a weak D call TRBD1 (6 bases). CDR1 SGHTA and CDR2 FQGNSA come from the germline V gene. This CDR3 has 17 amino acids. V lost 1 base, J lost 1 base, and 16 bases lay in between. The CDR3 reads CASSLGGVGGRNTEAFF. The CDR3 nucleotides read TGTGCCAGCAGCTTAGGGGGGGTAGGGGGACGGAACACTGAAGCTTTCTTT.

This clonotype was picked up many times. CDR3 coding DNA: TGTGCCAGCAGTTTAACAGGGTTTCAAGATGGCTACACCTTC. Translating it yields CASSLTGFQDGYTF. The chain joins TRBV12-3 or TRBV12-4 to TRBJ1-2; tentatively, D is TRBD1 (6 bases). The CDR3 contains 14 residues. Trimming left V 2 bases short and J 6 bases short, with 13 bases between.

As for this clonotype: A much larger clonotype is one base distant, so this may be a read error. The genes are TRBV18 and TRBJ2-1; D gene ambiguous. Germline loops: CDR1 KGHSH, CDR2 LQKENI. This CDR3 spans 13 amino acids. V lost 4 bases, J lost 5 bases, and 9 bases lay in between. CDR3 in DNA: TGTGCCAGCTCACTCTGGAGCCACAATGAGCAGTTCTTC. This translates into CASSLWSHNEQFF.

This clonotype has a handful of counts. The J gene is TRBJ2-2, the V gene TRBV12-3 or TRBV12-4; 8 bases align to TRBD2. The CDR3 length is 14 residues. Trimming at V came to 5 bases and at J to 4 bases, leaving 3 bases not matched to a gene. This CDR3 reads CASSRGGITGELFF. The DNA of the CDR3 is TGTGCCAGCAGTCGCGGGGGGATCACCGGGGAGCTGTTTTTT.

This chain links TRBV20-1 with TRBJ1-5; D unresolved. Trimming shortened V by 7 bases and J by 3 bases, and 10 bases separated the two germline ends. This CDR3 is 12 amino acids long. Germline CDR1 is DFQATT and CDR2 is SNEGSKA (reference sequence). The CDR3 sequence: CSVGLFNQPQHF. The CDR3 DNA reads TGCAGTGTGGGTCTTTTCAATCAGCCCCAGCATTTT.

This clonotype was seen at least ten times. The chain carries TRBV6-5 and TRBJ2-7, with 11 bases that match TRBD2. The CDR3 contains 16 residues. Germline CDR1 is MNHEY and CDR2 is SVGAGI. V dropped 1 base and J dropped 4; count of bases not matched to a gene: 6. The CDR3 loop is CASSYFITSGSYEQYF. The DNA of the CDR3 is TGTGCCAGCAGTTACTTCATAACTAGCGGGAGTTACGAGCAGTACTTC.

This clonotype came up a few times. The chain is built from TRBV25-1 and TRBJ2-3; D remains ambiguous. The CDR3 has 13 amino acids. V was clipped by 6 bases and J by 1 base, with 8 bases between them. CDR1 MGHDK and CDR2 SYGVNS come from the germline V gene. The CDR3 is CASREEGTDTQYF. The CDR3 DNA follows: TGTGCCAGCAGAGAAGAGGGCACAGATACGCAGTATTTT.